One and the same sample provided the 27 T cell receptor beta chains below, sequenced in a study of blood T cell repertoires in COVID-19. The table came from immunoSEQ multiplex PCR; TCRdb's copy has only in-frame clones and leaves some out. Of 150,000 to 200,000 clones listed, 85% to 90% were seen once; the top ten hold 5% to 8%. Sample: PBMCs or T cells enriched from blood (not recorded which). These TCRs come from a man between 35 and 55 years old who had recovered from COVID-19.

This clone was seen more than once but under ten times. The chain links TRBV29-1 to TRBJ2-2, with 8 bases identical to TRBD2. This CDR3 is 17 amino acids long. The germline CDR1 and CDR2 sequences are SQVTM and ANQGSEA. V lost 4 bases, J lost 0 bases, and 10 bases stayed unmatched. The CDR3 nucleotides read TGCAGCGTTGCGGGACTAGGGGGTTTAGCGAACACCGGGGAGCTGTTTTTT. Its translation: CSVAGLGGLANTGELFF.

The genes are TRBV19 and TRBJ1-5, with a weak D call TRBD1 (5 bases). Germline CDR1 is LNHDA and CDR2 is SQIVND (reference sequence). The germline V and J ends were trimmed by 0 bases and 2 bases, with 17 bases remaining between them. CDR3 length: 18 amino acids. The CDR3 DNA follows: TGTGCCAGTAGTATAGACAGGGAATATTGGATAGGCAATCAGCCCCAGCATTTT. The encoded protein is CASSIDREYWIGNQPQHF.

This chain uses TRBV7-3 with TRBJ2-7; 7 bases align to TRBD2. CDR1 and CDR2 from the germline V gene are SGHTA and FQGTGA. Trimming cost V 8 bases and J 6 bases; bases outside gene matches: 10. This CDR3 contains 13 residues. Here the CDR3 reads CASSPGGGGEQYF. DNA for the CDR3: TGTGCCAGCTCCCCGGGAGGAGGTGGCGAGCAGTACTTC.

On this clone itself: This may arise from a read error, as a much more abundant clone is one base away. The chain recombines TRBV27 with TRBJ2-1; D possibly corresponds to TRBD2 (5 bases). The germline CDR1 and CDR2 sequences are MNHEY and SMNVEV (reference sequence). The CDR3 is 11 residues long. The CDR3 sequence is CANSTSMEQFF. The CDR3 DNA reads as TGTGCCAACAGTACTAGTATGGAGCAGTTCTTC.

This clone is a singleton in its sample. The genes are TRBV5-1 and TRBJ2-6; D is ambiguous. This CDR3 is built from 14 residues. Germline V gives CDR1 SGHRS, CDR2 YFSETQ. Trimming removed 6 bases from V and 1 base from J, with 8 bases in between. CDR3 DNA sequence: TGCGCCAGCAATACAGCTTCTGGGGCCAACGTCCTGACTTTC. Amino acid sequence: CASNTASGANVLTF.

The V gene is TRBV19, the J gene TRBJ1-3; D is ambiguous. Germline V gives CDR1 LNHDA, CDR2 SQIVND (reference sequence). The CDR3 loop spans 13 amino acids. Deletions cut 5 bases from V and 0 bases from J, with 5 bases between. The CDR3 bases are TGTGCCAGTAGTGCGAGCTCTGGAAACACCATATATTTT. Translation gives CASSASSGNTIYF.

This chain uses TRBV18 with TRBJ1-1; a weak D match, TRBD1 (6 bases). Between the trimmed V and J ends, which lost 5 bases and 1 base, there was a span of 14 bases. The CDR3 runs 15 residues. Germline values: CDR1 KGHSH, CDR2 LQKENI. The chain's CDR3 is CASSFSGERNTEAFF. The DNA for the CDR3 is TGTGCCAGCTCATTCTCAGGGGAGAGGAACACTGAAGCTTTCTTT.

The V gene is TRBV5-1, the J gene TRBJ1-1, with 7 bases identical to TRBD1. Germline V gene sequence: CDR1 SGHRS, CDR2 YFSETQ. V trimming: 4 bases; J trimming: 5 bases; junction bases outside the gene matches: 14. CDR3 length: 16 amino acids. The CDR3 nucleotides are TGCGCCAGCAGCCCAGCAGGGACAGTCGAGTCGACTGAAGCTTTCTTT. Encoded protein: CASSPAGTVESTEAFF.

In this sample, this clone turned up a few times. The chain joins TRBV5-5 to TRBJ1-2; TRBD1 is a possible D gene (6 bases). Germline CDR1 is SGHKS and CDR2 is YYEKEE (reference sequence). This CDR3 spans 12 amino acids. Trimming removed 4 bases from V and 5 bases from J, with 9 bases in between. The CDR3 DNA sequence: TGTGCCAGCAGCCAGACAGGATATGGCTACACCTTC. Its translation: CASSQTGYGYTF.

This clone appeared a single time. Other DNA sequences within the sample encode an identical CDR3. This chain's CDR3 is CASSLDRAYEQYF. The CDR3 DNA follows: TGCGCCAGCAGCTTGGACAGAGCCTACGAGCAGTACTTC. V usage is TRBV5-1 and J usage is TRBJ2-7; no firm D call. The germline CDR1 and CDR2 sequences are SGHRS and YFSETQ. V lost 0 bases to trimming and J lost 2 bases, with 6 bases between them. CDR3 length: 13 amino acids.

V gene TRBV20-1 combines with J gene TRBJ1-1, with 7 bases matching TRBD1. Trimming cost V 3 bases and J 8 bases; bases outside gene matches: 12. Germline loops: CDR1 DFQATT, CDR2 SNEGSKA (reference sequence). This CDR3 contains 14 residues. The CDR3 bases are TGCAGTGCTAGTAAAGGAGGGGGCGGCTCGGAAGCTTTCTTT. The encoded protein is CSASKGGGGSEAFF.

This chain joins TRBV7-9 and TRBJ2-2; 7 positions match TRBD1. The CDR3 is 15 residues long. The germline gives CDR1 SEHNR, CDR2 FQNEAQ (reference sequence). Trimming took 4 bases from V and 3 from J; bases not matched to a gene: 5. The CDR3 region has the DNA TGTGCCAGCAGCTCAGACAGGGCTGACACCGGGGAGCTGTTTTTT. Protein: CASSSDRADTGELFF.

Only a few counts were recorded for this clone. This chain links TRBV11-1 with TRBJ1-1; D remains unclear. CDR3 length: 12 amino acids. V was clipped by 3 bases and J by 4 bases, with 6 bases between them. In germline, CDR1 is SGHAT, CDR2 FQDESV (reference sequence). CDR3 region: CASSFGGTEAFF. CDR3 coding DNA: TGTGCCAGCAGCTTCGGAGGCACTGAAGCTTTCTTT. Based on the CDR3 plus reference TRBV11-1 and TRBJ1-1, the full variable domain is EAEVAQSPRYKITEKSQAVAFWCDPISGHATLYWYRQILGQGPELLVQFQDESVVDDSQLPKDRFSAERLKGVDSTLKIQPAELGDSAMYLCASSFGGTEAFFGQGTRLTVV.

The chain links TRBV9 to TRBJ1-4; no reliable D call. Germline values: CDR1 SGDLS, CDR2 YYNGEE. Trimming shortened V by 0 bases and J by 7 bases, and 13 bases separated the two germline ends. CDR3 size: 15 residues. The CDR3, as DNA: TGTGCCAGCAGCGTAGGCGGAGGGTCGGGTGAAAAACTGTTTTTT. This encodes CASSVGGGSGEKLFF.

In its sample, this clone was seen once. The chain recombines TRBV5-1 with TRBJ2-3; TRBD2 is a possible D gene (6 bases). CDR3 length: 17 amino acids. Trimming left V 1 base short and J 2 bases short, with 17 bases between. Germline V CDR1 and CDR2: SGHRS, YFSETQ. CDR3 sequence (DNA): TGCGCCAGCAGCTTGCACAACTCGGGACTCTACACAGATACGCAGTATTTT. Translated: CASSLHNSGLYTDTQYF.

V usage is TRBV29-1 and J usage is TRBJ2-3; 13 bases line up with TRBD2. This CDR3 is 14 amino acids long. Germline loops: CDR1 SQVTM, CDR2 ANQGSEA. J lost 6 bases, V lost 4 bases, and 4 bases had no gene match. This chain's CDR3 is CSVVLAGGWDTQYF. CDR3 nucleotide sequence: TGCAGCGTTGTACTAGCGGGGGGGTGGGATACGCAGTATTTT.

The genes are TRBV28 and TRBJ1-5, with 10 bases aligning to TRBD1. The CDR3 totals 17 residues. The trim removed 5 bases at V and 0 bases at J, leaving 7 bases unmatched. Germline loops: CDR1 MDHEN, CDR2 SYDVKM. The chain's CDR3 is CASSLRTGGYSNQPQHF. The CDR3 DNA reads TGTGCCAGCAGTCTGAGGACAGGGGGGTATAGCAATCAGCCCCAGCATTTT. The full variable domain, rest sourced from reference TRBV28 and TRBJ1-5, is DVKVTQSSRYLVKRTGEKVFLECVQDMDHENMFWYRQDPGLGLRLIYFSYDVKMKEKGDIPEGYSVSREKKERFSLILESASTNQTSMYLCASSLRTGGYSNQPQHFGDGTRLSIL.

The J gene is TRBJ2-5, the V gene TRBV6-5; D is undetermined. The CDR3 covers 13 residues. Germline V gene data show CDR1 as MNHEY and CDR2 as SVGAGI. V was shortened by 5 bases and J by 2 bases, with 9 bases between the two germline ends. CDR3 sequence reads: CASSIPGQETQYF. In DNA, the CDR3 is TGTGCCAGCAGTATCCCCGGGCAAGAGACCCAGTACTTC.

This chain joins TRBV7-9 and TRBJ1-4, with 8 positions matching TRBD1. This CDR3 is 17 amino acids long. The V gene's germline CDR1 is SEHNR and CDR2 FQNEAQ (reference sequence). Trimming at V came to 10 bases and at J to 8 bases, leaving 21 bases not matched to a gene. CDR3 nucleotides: TGTGCCACCCAGCCAGGGGGCGCGAGCCCCCAATCGGAAAAACTGTTTTTT. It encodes CATQPGGASPQSEKLFF.

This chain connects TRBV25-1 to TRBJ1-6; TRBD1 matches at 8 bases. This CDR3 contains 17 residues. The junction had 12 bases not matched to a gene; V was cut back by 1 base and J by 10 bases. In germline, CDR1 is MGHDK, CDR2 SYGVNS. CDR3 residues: CASSESRTGLSRSPLHF. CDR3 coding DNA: TGTGCCAGCAGTGAATCCCGGACAGGGCTTTCAAGATCACCCCTCCACTTT.

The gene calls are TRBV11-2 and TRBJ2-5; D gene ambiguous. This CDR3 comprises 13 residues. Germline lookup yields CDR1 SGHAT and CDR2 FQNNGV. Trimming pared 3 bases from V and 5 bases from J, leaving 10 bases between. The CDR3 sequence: CASSFSDSETQYF. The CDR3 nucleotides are TGTGCCAGCAGCTTTTCAGATTCGGAGACCCAGTACTTC.

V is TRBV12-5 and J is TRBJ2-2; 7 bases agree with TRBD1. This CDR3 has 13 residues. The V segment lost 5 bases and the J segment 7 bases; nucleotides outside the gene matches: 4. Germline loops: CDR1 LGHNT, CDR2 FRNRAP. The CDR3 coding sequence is TGTGCTAGTGGTGAGGGGGCCGGCGGGGAGCTGTTTTTT. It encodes CASGEGAGGELFF.

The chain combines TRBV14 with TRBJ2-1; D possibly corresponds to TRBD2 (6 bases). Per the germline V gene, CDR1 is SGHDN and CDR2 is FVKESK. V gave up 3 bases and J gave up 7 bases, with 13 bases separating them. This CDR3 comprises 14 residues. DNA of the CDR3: TGTGCCAGCAGCCATCTGCTAGGAGGGAATGAGCAGTTCTTC. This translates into CASSHLLGGNEQFF. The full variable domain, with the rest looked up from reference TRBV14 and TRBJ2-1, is EAGVTQFPSHSVIEKGQTVTLRCDPISGHDNLYWYRRVMGKEIKFLLHFVKESKQDESGMPNNRFLAERTGGTYSTLKVQPAELEDSGVYFCASSHLLGGNEQFFGPGTRLTVL.

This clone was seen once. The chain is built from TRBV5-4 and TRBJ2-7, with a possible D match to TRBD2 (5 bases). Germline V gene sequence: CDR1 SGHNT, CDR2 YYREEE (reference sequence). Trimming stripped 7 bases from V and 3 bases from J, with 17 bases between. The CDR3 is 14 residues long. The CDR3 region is CASQRVGEIYEQYF. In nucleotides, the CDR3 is TGTGCCAGCCAGAGGGTAGGCGAAATCTACGAGCAGTACTTC.

In DNA, the CDR3 is TGTGCCAGCAGTGGGCCGGGACAGGGTCGTTATGGCTACACCTTC. It specifies CASSGPGQGRYGYTF. This rearrangement joins TRBV28 to TRBJ1-2; TRBD1 matches 9 bases. Trimming at V came to 5 bases and at J to 5 bases, leaving 9 bases not matched to a gene. The CDR3 spans 15 residues. Germline V gene sequence: CDR1 MDHEN, CDR2 SYDVKM.

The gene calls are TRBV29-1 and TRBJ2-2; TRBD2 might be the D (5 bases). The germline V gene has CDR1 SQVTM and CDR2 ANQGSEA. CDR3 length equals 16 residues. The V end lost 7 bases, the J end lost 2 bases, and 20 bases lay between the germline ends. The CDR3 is CSAKRTDLSNTGELFF. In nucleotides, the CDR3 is TGCAGCGCCAAGCGGACGGATCTTTCAAACACCGGGGAGCTGTTTTTT.

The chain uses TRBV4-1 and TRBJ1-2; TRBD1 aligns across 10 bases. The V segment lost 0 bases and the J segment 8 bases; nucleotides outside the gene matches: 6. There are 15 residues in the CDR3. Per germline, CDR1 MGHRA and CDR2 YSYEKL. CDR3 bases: TGCGCCAGCAGCCAAGAGGGACAGGGGTCTTGGGGCTACACCTTC. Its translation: CASSQEGQGSWGYTF.